The entry below describes one T cell receptor (beta chain). This clone's antigen is unknown. There are no base qualities to consult, and no much larger clone falls within one base. The entire isolated RNA was reverse transcribed using the High Capacity cDNA Reverse Transcription Kit, and thus expressed TCRB transcripts were sequenced. Deep immunoSEQ sequencing was performed on naive, central memory and regulatory T cell samples, with an average of about 3.6 million total reads per sample. Sorted cells were lysed in RLT buffer, and RNA was extracted using DNase-treated RNeasy Micro or Mini kits according to cell number. To prevent cross-contamination, each cell subset was processed individually, whereas patient and healthy donor samples were processed jointly. Using the immunoSEQ multiplex PCR, TCRB sequences were amplified from cDNA into 87-bp fragments spanning the CDR3 region. Sequencing of the amplicons was performed on the Illumina HiSeq platform. On the study's bioinformatics: PCR bias was corrected computationally using synthetic template baselines, and reads within Hamming distance 2 were collapsed, with unmergeable singletons discarded. By aligning reads against IMGT, V, D and J genes, CDR3 length, and insertions or deletions at six rearrangement sites were assigned. Within each subset, clonotype counts were normalized to sorted cell number, and only after that were true diversity and Gini coefficients computed with the tcR R package. The overlap coefficient, calculated on TCRB nucleotide sequences, was used to measure repertoire sharing. As a proxy for the pre-selection repertoire, out-of-frame TCRB sequences from naive cells were analyzed. The immuneACCESS repertoire file appears here via TCRdb, limited to in-frame rearrangements. These files lack a portion of the clones; in checked studies, under half of the deficit traces to unresolved V genes, and the cause of the others is not known. V and J calls and clone size follow that table, whereas D and trimming were derived from the DNA. In this sample the table shows 250,000 to 300,000 clones, 24% of which occur a single time. Jointly, the top ten make up roughly 0.011% of the sample.

CDR3 length: 13 amino acids, cysteine to phenylalanine. CDR3 DNA is the only sequence kept; it has 39 bases, read in frame from the first base. Via the germline V gene (reference sequence), CDR1 is LNHDA and CDR2 SQIVND. Deletion took 1 base off V and 4 bases off J, with a span of 5 bases between the germline ends. Each donor gave one peripheral blood draw, around 0.12 L on average, collected into heparinised tubes. A BD FACSAria II was used to sort naive, central memory, regulatory and stem cell-like memory CD4+ T cells with a panel that included CD45RO, CCR7, CD25, CD127, CD95 and CD27. A purity above 95% was achieved for all sorted populations. PBMCs were isolated right away by Lymphoprep density gradient centrifugation and were stained directly, without culture. Samples were stained and sorted in pairs, with one healthy donor and one patient per experiment, so that batch effects were minimized.

This specimen belongs to a study of beta chain features in type 1 diabetes (dated by TCRdb to the late 2010s). Background for the entire study: Mean age, gender distribution, total cell number and subset yield were not different between patients and healthy donors. Across all samples, about 110 million sorted cells were examined, and cell number per subset correlated strongly with RNA yield. The study compared TCRB repertoires of sorted circulating CD4+ T cell subsets between recently diagnosed type 1 diabetes patients and matched healthy donors. Regulatory and stem cell-like memory subsets were obtained from only 8 patients and about eight healthy donors, while naive and central memory subsets were obtained from all 28 donors.

Points the paper makes about the study in general: A moderate but significant shortening of TCRB CDR3 length was observed in type 1 diabetes patients in all four CD4+ subsets. Naive, central memory and regulatory TCRB repertoires appeared to be more similar among patients than among healthy donors. Patients with type 1 diabetes made fewer insertions and deleted more nucleotides at VDJ recombination sites, implying thymic rearrangement abnormalities. Because the HLA sub-analyses included only small numbers of individuals, any influence of HLA type on TCRB rearrangement was left unresolved. Because cDNA rather than genomic DNA was sequenced, highly expressing activated cells could have been over-represented, although no difference in activation and CD3 levels was found between groups. Shorter templates might have been favored by PCR, but patient and control samples were amplified and corrected together, so both groups would have been affected equally by any skew.

The specimen sequenced was naive CD4+ T cells from blood. Read against the paper, the sample's cell subset or site label means: true naive CD4+ T cells. The chain joins TRBV19 to TRBJ1-5, with no reliable assignment of the D segment. The origin of this receptor is a woman in her twenties or thirties with type 1 diabetes. The sequenced DNA is TGTGCCAGTAGTATAGTCCAAAATCAGCCCCAGCATTTT. This sequence encodes CASSIVQNQPQHF.